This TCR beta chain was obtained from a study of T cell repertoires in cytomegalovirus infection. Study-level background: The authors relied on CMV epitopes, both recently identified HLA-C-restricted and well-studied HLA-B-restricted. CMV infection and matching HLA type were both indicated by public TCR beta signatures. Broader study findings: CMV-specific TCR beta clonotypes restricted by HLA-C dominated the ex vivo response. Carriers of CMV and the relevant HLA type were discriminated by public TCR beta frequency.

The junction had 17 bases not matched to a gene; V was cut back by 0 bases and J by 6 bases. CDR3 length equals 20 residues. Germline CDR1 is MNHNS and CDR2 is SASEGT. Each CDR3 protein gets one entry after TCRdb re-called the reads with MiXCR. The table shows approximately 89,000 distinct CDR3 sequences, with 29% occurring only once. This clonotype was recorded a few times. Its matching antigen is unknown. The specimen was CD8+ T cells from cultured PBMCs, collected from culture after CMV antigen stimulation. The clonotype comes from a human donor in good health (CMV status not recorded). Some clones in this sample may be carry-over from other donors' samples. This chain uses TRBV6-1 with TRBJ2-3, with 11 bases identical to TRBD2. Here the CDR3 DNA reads TGTGCCAGCAGTGAAGCGGTAAATAGCGGGGGGGCCGGTTATGACGATACGCAGTATTTT. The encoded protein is CASSEAVNSGGAGYDDTQYF.